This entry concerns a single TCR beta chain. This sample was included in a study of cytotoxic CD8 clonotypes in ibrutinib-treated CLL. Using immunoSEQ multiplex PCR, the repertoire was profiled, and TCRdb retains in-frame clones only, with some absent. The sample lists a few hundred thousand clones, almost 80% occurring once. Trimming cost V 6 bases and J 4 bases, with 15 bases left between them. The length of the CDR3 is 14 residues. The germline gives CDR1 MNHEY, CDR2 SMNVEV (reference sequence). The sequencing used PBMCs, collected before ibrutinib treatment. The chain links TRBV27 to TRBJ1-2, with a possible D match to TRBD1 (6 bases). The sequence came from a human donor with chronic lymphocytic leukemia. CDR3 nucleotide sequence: TGTGCCAGCAGACTCCTCAGGGGCCTCTATGGCTACACCTTC. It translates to CASRLLRGLYGYTF.